The TCR beta chain under discussion was sequenced for a study of T cell clonality in common variable immunodeficiency. General study points: In common variable immunodeficiency, TCR beta chains reportedly carried fewer deletions and N-nucleotide insertions. Compared with healthy controls, CVID subjects showed increased TCRbeta clonality, mostly in about a third. CVID subjects shared fewer TCRbeta clones than healthy controls did.

Method: immunoSEQ multiplex PCR; TCRdb's copy keeps in-frame clones and lacks some. The specimen has about 28,000 clones, none found just once. CVID subjects were neither ill nor on immunomodulatory or immunosuppressive medication at sampling. Donors gave 5 to 8 ml heparinized peripheral whole blood. This clone was picked up a small number of times. No antigen is known for it. The TCR sequence derives from a human donor with common variable immunodeficiency. Sample: peripheral blood mononuclear cells.

Incomplete CDR3 DNA: TGTGCCAGCAGCCCCCAGGGGGCCAATCAGCCC. Translating it yields CASSPQGANQP. The complete CDR3 protein is CASSPQGANQPQHF. The V call is TRBV7-9, the J call TRBJ1-5; 8 positions match TRBD1. The read halts 3 residues ahead of the CDR3 end, with the missing end drawn from the germline J gene. V dropped 5 bases and J dropped 3; count of bases not matched to a gene: 3. Germline V lookup: CDR1 SEHNR, CDR2 FQNEAQ (reference sequence). The CDR3 is 14 amino acids. Supplemented by reference TRBV7-9 and TRBJ1-5, the full variable domain reads DTGVSQNPRHKITKRGQNVTFRCDPISEHNRLYWYRQTLGQGPEFLTYFQNEAQLEKSRLLSDRFSAERPKGSFSTLEIQRTEQGDSAMYLCASSPQGANQPQHFGDGTRLSIL.